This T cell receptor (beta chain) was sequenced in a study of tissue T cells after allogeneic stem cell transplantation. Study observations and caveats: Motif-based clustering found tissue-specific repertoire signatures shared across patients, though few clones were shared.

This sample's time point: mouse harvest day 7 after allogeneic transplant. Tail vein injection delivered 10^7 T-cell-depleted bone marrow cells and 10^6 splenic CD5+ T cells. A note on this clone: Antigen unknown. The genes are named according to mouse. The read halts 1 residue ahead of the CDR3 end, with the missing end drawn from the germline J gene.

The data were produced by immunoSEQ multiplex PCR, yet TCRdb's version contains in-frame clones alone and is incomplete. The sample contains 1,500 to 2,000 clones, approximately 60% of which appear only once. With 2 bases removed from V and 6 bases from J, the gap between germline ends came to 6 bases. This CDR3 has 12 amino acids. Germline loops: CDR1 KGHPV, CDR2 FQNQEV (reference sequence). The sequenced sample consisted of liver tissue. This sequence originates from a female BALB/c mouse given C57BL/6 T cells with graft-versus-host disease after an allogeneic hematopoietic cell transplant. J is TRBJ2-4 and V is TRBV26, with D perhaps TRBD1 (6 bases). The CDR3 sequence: CASSLQGNTLYF. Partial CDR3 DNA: TGTGCCAGCAGTCTGCAGGGGAACACCTTGTAC.